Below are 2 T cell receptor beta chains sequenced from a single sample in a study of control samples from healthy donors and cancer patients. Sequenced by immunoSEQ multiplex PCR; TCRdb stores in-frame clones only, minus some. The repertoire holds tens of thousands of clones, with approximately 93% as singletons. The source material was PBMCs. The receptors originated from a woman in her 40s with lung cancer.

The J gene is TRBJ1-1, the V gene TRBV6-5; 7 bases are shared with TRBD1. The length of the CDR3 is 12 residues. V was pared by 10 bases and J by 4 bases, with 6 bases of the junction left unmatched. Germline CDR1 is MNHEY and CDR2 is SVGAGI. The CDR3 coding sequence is TGTGCCACAGGGGGGTCGGGCACTGAAGCTTTCTTT. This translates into CATGGSGTEAFF.

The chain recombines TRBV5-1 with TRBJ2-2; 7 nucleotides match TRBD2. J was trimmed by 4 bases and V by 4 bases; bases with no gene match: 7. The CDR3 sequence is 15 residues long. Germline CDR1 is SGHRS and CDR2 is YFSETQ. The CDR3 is CASSTGEGGTGELFF. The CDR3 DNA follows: TGCGCCAGCAGCACGGGGGAGGGAGGCACCGGGGAGCTGTTTTTT.